This T cell receptor beta chain was retrieved from a study of PD-1 blockade in classical Hodgkin lymphoma. This clone was seen once. Exposure to brentuximab vedotin varied, and each patient had relapsed following autologous stem cell transplantation. Clones were sequenced by immunoSEQ multiplex PCR, and TCRdb holds only the in-frame ones, with some missing. Of approximately 99,000 clones in the sample, about 88% are singletons; the top ten hold around 20%. This CDR3 is 14 amino acids long. In germline, CDR1 is SGHRS, CDR2 YFSETQ. V gave up 2 bases and J gave up 3 bases, with 9 bases separating them. Sequencing used peripheral blood mononuclear cells (PBMCs), obtained before the second cycle of nivolumab. This TCR derives from a human donor with classical Hodgkin lymphoma. This chain joins TRBV5-1 and TRBJ2-1, with no clear D. CDR3 loop: CASSFSYSYNEQFF. Here the CDR3 DNA reads TGCGCCAGCAGCTTCAGTTACAGCTACAATGAGCAGTTCTTC. Drawing the rest from reference TRBV5-1 and TRBJ2-1, the complete variable domain is KAGVTQTPRYLIKTRGQQVTLSCSPISGHRSVSWYQQTPGQGLQFLFEYFSETQRNKGNFPGRFSGRQFSNSRSEMNVSTLELGDSALYLCASSFSYSYNEQFFGPGTRLTVL.